Each of the 14 T cell receptor beta chains below was sequenced from the same sample in a study of beta chain features in type 1 diabetes. Overall study findings and caveats: Moderate but significant shortening of TCRB CDR3s was recorded in all four CD4+ subsets from Type 1 diabetes patients.

The investigators reverse transcribed all of the isolated RNA, so they sequenced expressed TCRB transcripts. The table came from immunoSEQ multiplex PCR; TCRdb's copy has only in-frame clones and leaves some out. The repertoire includes more than 300,000 clones, 9.6% of them detected once, and approximately 0.6% sits in the top ten. No antigen has been identified for these receptors. The sequenced sample consisted of central memory CD4+ T cells from blood. The receptors derive from a man aged 25 to 45 with type 1 diabetes.

This rearrangement joins TRBV10-3 to TRBJ2-1, with TRBD1 as a possible D gene (5 bases). This CDR3 comprises 14 residues. Per germline, CDR1 ENHRY and CDR2 SYGVKD. Trimming pared 10 bases from V and 0 bases from J, leaving 13 bases between. CDR3 loop: CATGDSSSYNEQFF. CDR3 DNA: TGTGCCACCGGAGACAGCAGCTCCTACAATGAGCAGTTCTTC.

This rearrangement joins TRBV6-1 to TRBJ1-2; the D gene is possibly TRBD1 (5 bases). Germline V gene lookup returns CDR1 MNHNS and CDR2 SASEGT. V lost 5 bases, J lost 6 bases, and 19 bases lay in between. The CDR3 consists of 15 residues. CDR3 amino acids: CASSSYPPGEDGYTF. CDR3 in DNA: TGTGCCAGCAGTTCTTACCCCCCGGGGGAGGATGGCTACACCTTC.

There are a few counts of this clone. CDR3 region: CASSSGTGLSRSSYEQYF. CDR3 sequence (DNA): TGTGCCAGTAGCTCCGGGACAGGCTTATCCAGGAGCTCCTACGAGCAGTACTTC. This chain joins TRBV19 and TRBJ2-7, with TRBD1 identical over 8 bases. Germline CDR1 reads LNHDA; CDR2 reads SQIVND (reference sequence). CDR3 length: 18 amino acids. Trimming took 6 bases from V and 0 from J; bases not matched to a gene: 16.

The rearrangement joins TRBV28 to TRBJ2-5, with D maybe TRBD2 (6 bases). The CDR3 has 14 amino acids. V dropped 3 bases and J dropped 5 bases, with 13 bases sitting between them. Per germline, CDR1 MDHEN and CDR2 SYDVKM. CDR3 nucleotide sequence: TGTGCCAGCAGTTTCGTGCAGGGAGGCGAGACCCAGTACTTC. This encodes CASSFVQGGETQYF.

The V call is TRBV6-6, the J call TRBJ2-1; D is perhaps TRBD1 (6 bases). CDR1 is MNHNY and CDR2 is SVGAGI in the germline V gene (reference sequence). V lost 5 bases and J lost 6, with 17 bases in between. The CDR3 extends over 15 amino acids. The CDR3 loop is CASSPDGQPFNEQFF. The CDR3 DNA reads as TGTGCCAGCAGTCCTGACGGACAGCCGTTCAATGAGCAGTTCTTC.

V usage is TRBV6-1 and J usage is TRBJ1-2, with TRBD1 identical over 9 bases. The CDR3 extends over 14 amino acids. V dropped 6 bases and J dropped 8; count of bases not matched to a gene: 10. CDR1 and CDR2 (germline): MNHNS, SASEGT. CDR3 amino acids: CASSAYEDRGGYTF. CDR3 DNA: TGTGCCAGCAGCGCTTACGAGGACAGGGGAGGCTACACCTTC.

This clone showed up just a few times. The rearrangement uses TRBV5-6 and TRBJ2-2; D remains unclear. The length of the CDR3 is 15 residues. Per germline, CDR1 SGHDT and CDR2 YYEEEE. V lost 5 bases and J 0 bases, leaving 11 bases between the germline ends. The CDR3 sequence is CASSPLGSNTGELFF. The CDR3 coding sequence is TGTGCCAGCAGTCCCCTGGGTTCGAACACCGGGGAGCTGTTTTTT.

This clone was counted ten times or more. In DNA, the CDR3 is TGTGCCAGCAGCCCCTGGACCGGGGGCTACAATGAGCAGTTCTTC. It translates to CASSPWTGGYNEQFF. The rearrangement joins TRBV7-3 to TRBJ2-1, with D maybe TRBD2 (6 bases). This CDR3 is built from 15 residues. V lost 5 bases and J lost 3, with 14 bases in between. Per germline, CDR1 SGHTA and CDR2 FQGTGA.

The chain employs TRBV6-4 and TRBJ1-2; 9 bases line up with TRBD1. The ends lost 5 bases at V and 3 bases at J; junction bases unmatched: 4. There are 14 residues in the CDR3. The germline CDR1 and CDR2 sequences are MRHNA and SNTAGT. This CDR3 is CASSLRTGDYGYTF. The CDR3 nucleotides read TGTGCCAGCAGTTTGCGGACAGGGGACTATGGCTACACCTTC.

This clone came up a few times. The rearrangement uses TRBV7-9 and TRBJ2-2, with 14 bases that match TRBD2. The CDR3 has 17 amino acids. Per the germline V gene, CDR1 is SEHNR and CDR2 is FQNEAQ (reference sequence). The V and J ends lost 5 bases and 7 bases, in that order; junction bases with no gene match: 9. The CDR3 protein is CASSPRLAGGPHGELFF. As DNA, the CDR3 is TGTGCCAGCAGCCCTAGACTAGCGGGAGGGCCGCACGGGGAGCTGTTTTTT.

The chain has TRBV6-5 and TRBJ2-2; 8 bases map to TRBD1. Germline CDR1 MNHEY, CDR2 SVGAGI. The CDR3 contains 15 residues. Trimming cost V 6 bases and J 6 bases; bases outside gene matches: 9. The CDR3 spells CASSLRTGRSGELFF. The CDR3 bases are TGTGCCAGCAGCCTGAGGACAGGGAGGTCCGGGGAGCTGTTTTTT.

This clone was found many times. The chain links TRBV5-6 to TRBJ2-7, with 13 bases fitting TRBD2. Germline V gene sequence: CDR1 SGHDT, CDR2 YYEEEE. This CDR3 is 15 amino acids long. The V segment lost 6 bases and the J segment 4 bases; nucleotides outside the gene matches: 7. This CDR3 reads CASTMGLAGLYEQYF. The CDR3 coding sequence is TGTGCCAGCACTATGGGACTAGCGGGATTATACGAGCAGTACTTC.

To note about this clone: A much bigger clone sits one base away, suggesting this may be a read error. The chain recombines TRBV7-3 with TRBJ1-2, with D uncertain. The V gene's germline CDR1 is SGHTA and CDR2 FQGTGA. This CDR3 is built from 12 residues. V lost 5 bases, J lost 2 bases, and 6 bases lay in between. The CDR3: CASSTDNYGYTF. The CDR3 region has the DNA TGTGCCAGCAGCACAGACAACTATGGCTACACCTTC.

This clone was recorded a few times. The chain is built from TRBV6-5 and TRBJ2-7; D gene ambiguous. V gave up 8 bases and J gave up 5 bases, with 13 bases separating them. The germline V gene has CDR1 MNHEY and CDR2 SVGAGI. The CDR3 is 12 residues long. In nucleotides, the CDR3 is TGTGCCAGCGTCGGTGTCACCGACGAGCAGTACTTC. Protein: CASVGVTDEQYF.